The clone carrying this T cell receptor (beta chain) came up many times. The data stem from a study of spatial heterogeneity in lung cancer. TCRdb re-called the 5' RACE reads with MiXCR, one entry per CDR3 protein. This table holds 45,000 to 55,000 distinct CDR3 sequences, approximately 5.3% found once. As for time point: sample taken at primary tumor resection. The sequenced material consisted of unsorted whole RNA from tumor, nontumor lung or frozen PBMC. This sequence originates from a male donor with early-stage non-small cell lung cancer. The source material was PBMCs, sampled at surgery.

The chain's CDR3 is CASSLLALGEEKLFF. CDR3 DNA: TGTGCCAGCAGCTTATTAGCCCTTGGGGAGGAAAAACTGTTTTTT. V and J are TRBV7-9 and TRBJ1-4; D remains unclear. Germline V lookup: CDR1 SEHNR, CDR2 FQNEAQ (reference sequence). The CDR3 is 15 amino acids. Trimming took 2 bases from V and 8 from J, leaving 15 bases between them.